This TCR beta chain was recovered during a study of OX40 agonist ivuxolimab in advanced cancers. Study context: Subjects had a mean age of around 60 years, with a range of roughly 23 to 80; less than 90% were male. Overall study results and limits: Blood T cells, both CD4+ and CD8+, expanded clonally by week 6 at 0.1 to 3.0 mg/kg. In the 0.1-3.0 mg/kg groups, partial responders showed among the lowest expansion.

Concerning this clone: What it binds is not known.

This CDR3 contains 15 residues. The V end was cut by 1 base, the J end by 8 bases, with 18 bases between. Germline lookup yields CDR1 SGHNT and CDR2 YYREEE (reference sequence). Patients were ruled out by autoimmune disease history or systemic immunosuppression. Profiling relied on immunoSEQ multiplex PCR, and the TCRdb table lists in-frame clones only, not all of them. The table lists tens of thousands of clones, 65% to 90% of them singletons. The clonotype originates from an adult with an advanced solid tumor such as melanoma, head and neck, liver or kidney cancer. This chain connects TRBV5-4 to TRBJ1-2; D is perhaps TRBD1 (6 bases). The material sequenced was CD4+ or CD8+ T cells sorted from blood, taken in a trial of the OX40 agonist ivuxolimab. The DNA for the CDR3 is TGTGCCAGCAGCTTGCTGTCGGGGGCGGTAGAGGGCTACACCTTC. Encoded protein: CASSLLSGAVEGYTF.